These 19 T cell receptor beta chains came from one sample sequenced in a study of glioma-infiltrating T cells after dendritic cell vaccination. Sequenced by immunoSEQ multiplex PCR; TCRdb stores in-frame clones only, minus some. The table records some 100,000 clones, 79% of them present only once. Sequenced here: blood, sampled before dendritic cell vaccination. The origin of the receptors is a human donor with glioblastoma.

CDR3 DNA: TGTGCCAGCAGCGTAGGCCGGGGGAGAAACACAGATACGCAGTATTTT. Encoded protein: CASSVGRGRNTDTQYF. J is TRBJ2-3 and V is TRBV9, with D perhaps TRBD2 (6 bases). The CDR3 is made up of 16 amino acids. Looked up from germline, CDR1 is SGDLS and CDR2 is YYNGEE. Trimming removed 0 bases at V and 2 bases at J, with 13 bases between.

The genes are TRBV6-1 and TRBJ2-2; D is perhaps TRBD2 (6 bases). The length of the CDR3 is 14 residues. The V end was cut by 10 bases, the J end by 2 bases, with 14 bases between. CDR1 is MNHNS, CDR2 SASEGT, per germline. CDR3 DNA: TGTGCCATCAGGTCTGCGGGAAACACCGGGGAGCTGTTTTTT. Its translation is CAIRSAGNTGELFF.

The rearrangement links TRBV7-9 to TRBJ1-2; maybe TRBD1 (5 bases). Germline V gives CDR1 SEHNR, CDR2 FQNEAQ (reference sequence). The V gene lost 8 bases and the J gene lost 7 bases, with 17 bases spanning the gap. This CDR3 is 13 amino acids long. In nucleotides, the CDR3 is TGTGCCAGCTTCCAGGGCCTGGTAGGTGGCTACACCTTC. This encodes CASFQGLVGGYTF. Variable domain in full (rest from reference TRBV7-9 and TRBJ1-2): DTGVSQNPRHKITKRGQNVTFRCDPISEHNRLYWYRQTLGQGPEFLTYFQNEAQLEKSRLLSDRFSAERPKGSFSTLEIQRTEQGDSAMYLCASFQGLVGGYTFGSGTRLTVV.

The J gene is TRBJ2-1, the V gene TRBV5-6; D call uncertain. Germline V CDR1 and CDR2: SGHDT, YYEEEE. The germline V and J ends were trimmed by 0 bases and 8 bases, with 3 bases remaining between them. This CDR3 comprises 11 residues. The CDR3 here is CASSLAYEQFF. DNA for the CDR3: TGTGCCAGCAGCTTGGCCTATGAGCAGTTCTTC. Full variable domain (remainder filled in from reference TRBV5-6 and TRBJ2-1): DAGVTQSPTHLIKTRGQQVTLRCSPKSGHDTVSWYQQALGQGPQFIFQYYEEEERQRGNFPDRFSGHQFPNYSSELNVNALLLGDSALYLCASSLAYEQFFGPGTRLTVL.

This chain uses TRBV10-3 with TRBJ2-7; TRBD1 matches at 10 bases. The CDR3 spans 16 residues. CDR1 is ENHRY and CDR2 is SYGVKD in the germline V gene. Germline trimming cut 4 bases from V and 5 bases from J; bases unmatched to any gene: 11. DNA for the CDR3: TGTGCCATCAGTGGGACTGGACAGGGGGGGACTCACGAGCAGTACTTC. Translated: CAISGTGQGGTHEQYF.

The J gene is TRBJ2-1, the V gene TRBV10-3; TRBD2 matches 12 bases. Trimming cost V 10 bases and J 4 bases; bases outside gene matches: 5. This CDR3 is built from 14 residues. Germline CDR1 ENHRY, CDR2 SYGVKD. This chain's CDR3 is CATGTSGLYNEQFF. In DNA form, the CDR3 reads TGTGCCACGGGGACTAGCGGGCTATACAATGAGCAGTTCTTC.

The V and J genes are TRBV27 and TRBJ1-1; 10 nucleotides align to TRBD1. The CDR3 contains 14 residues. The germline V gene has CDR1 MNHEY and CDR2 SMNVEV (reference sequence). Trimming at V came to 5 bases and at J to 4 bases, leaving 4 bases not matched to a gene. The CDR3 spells CASSGTGDGTEAFF. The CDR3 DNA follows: TGTGCCAGCAGTGGGACAGGGGATGGCACTGAAGCTTTCTTT.

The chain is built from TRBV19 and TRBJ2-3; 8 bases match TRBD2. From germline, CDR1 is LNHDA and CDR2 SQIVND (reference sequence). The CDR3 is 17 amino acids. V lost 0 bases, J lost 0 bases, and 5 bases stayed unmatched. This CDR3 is CASSIDYSSGSTDTQYF. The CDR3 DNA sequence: TGTGCCAGTAGTATAGATTATTCTAGCGGGAGCACAGATACGCAGTATTTT.

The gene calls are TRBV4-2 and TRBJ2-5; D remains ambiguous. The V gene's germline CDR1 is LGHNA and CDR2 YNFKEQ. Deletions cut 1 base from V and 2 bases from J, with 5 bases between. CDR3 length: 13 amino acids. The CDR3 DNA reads TGTGCCAGCAGCCAAGGGCAACAAGAGACCCAGTACTTC. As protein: CASSQGQQETQYF.

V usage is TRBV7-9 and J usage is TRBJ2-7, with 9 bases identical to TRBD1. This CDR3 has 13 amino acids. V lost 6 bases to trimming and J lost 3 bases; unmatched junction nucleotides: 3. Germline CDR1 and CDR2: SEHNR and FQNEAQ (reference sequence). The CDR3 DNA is TGTGCCAGCAGGACGGGACAGGGCTACGAGCAGTACTTC. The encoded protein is CASRTGQGYEQYF. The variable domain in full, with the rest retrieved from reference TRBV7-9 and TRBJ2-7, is DTGVSQNPRHKITKRGQNVTFRCDPISEHNRLYWYRQTLGQGPEFLTYFQNEAQLEKSRLLSDRFSAERPKGSFSTLEIQRTEQGDSAMYLCASRTGQGYEQYFGPGTRLTVT.

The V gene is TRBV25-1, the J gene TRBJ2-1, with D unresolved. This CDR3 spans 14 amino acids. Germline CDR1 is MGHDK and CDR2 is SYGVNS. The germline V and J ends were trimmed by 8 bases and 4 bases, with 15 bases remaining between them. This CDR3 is CASVSPRSYNEQFF. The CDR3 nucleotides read TGTGCCAGCGTTAGCCCGAGAAGTTACAATGAGCAGTTCTTC.

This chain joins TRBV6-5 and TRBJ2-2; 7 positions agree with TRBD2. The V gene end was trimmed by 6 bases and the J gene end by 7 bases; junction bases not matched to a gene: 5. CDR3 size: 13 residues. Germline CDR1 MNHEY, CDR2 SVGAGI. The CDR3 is CASRRLAVGELFF. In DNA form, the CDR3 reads TGTGCCAGCAGGCGACTAGCCGTCGGGGAGCTGTTTTTT.

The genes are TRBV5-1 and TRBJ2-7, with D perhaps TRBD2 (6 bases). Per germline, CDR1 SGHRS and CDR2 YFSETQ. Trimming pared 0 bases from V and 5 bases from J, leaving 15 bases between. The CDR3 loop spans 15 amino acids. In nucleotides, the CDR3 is TGCGCCAGCAGCTTGGGGCACGCGGGGCGGGACGAGCAGTACTTC. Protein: CASSLGHAGRDEQYF.

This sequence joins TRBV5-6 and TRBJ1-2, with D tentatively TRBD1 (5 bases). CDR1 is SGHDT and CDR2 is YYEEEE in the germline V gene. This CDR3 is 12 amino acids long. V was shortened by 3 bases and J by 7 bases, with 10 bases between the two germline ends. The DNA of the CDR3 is TGTGCCAGCAGCTCAGGGCCCGCTGGCTACACCTTC. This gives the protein CASSSGPAGYTF.

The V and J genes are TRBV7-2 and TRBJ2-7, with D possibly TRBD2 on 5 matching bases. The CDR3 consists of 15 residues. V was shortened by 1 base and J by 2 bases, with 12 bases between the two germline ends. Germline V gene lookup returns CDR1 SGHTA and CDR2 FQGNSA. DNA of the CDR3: TGTGCCAGCAGCTTAGTTGGCGGGCAACCCTACGAGCAGTACTTC. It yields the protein CASSLVGGQPYEQYF.

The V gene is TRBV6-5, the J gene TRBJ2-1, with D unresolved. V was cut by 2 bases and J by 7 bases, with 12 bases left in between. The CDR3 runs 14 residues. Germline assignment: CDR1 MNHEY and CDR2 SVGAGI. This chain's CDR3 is CASSYNNAVNEQFF. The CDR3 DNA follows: TGTGCCAGCAGTTACAACAATGCTGTGAATGAGCAGTTCTTC.

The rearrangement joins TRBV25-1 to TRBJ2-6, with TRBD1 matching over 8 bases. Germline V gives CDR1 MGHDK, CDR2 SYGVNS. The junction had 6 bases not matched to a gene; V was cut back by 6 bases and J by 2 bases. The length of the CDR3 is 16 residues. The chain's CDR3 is CASSPTGVAGANVLTF. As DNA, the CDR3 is TGTGCCAGCAGCCCGACAGGGGTCGCTGGGGCCAACGTCCTGACTTTC.

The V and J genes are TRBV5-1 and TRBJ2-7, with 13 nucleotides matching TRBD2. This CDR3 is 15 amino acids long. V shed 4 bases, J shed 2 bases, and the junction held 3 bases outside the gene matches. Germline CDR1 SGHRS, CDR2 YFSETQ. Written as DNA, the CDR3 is TGCGCCAGCAGCCTAGGACTAGCGGGGGCCTACGAGCAGTACTTC. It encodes CASSLGLAGAYEQYF.

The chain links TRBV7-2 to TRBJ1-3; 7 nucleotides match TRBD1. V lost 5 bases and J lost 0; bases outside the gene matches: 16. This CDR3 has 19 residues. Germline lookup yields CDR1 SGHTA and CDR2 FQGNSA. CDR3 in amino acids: CASSRRGTVTFSSGNTIYF. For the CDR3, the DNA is TGTGCCAGCAGCCGACGGGGGACAGTTACGTTCAGCTCTGGAAACACCATATATTTT.